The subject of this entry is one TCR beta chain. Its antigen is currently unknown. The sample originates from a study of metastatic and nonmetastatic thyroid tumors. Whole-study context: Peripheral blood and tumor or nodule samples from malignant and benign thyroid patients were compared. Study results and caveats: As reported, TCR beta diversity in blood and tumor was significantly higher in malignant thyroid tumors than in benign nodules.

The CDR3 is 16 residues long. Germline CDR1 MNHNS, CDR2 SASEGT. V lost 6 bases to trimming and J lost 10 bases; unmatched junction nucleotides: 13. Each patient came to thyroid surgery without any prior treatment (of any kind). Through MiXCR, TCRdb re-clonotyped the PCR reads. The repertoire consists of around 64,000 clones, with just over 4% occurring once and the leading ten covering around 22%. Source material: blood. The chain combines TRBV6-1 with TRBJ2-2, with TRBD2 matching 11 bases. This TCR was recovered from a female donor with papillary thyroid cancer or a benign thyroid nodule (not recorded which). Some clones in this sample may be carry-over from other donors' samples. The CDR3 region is CASSPGLAANTVELFF. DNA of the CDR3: TGTGCCAGCAGCCCGGGACTAGCGGCGAACACTGTGGAGCTGTTTTTT.